This TCR beta chain was recovered during a study of T cells in women clearing cervical HPV infection. V gave up 6 bases and J gave up 1 base; unmatched junction bases: 12. The CDR3 sequence is 18 residues long. In germline, CDR1 is DFQATT, CDR2 SNEGSKA (reference sequence). Repertoires were generated with immunoSEQ multiplex PCR, while TCRdb's copy carries only in-frame clones and drops some. Here the sample table reports 25,000 to 35,000 clones. As regards this clone: The read ends 3 residues early relative to the CDR3; the germline J gene fills the gap.

This chain connects TRBV20-1 to TRBJ2-3; the match to TRBD2 covers 14 bases. The clonotype was recovered from a woman aged 18-70 years with a cervical HPV16 infection that either progressed to CIN3+ or cleared (not recorded which). Sequencing was performed on blood buffy coat. The CDR3 region is CSARLGGLAGVGTDTQYF. CDR3 bases read: TGCAGTGCAAGGCTGGGGGGACTAGCGGGAGTTGGCACAGATACG.